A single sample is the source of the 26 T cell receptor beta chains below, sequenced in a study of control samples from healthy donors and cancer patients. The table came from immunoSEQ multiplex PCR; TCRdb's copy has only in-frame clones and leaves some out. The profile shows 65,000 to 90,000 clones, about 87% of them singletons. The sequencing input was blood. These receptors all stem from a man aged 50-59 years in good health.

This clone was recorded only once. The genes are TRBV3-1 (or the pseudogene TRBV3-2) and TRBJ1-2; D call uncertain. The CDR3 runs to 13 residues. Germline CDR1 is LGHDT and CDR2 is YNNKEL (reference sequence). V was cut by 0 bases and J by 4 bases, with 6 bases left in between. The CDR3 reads CASSQEGFYGYTF. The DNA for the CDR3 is TGTGCCAGCAGCCAAGAGGGGTTCTATGGCTACACCTTC.

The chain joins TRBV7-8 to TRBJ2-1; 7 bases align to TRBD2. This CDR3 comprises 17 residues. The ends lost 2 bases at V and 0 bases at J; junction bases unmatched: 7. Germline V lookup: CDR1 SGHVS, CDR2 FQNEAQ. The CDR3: CASSLRTSAISYNEQFF. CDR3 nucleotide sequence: TGTGCCAGCAGCTTACGGACTAGTGCAATCTCCTACAATGAGCAGTTCTTC.

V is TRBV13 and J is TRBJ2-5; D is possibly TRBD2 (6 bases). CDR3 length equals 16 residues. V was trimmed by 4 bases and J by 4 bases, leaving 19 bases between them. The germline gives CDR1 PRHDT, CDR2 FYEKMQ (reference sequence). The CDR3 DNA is TGTGCCAGCAGCTCCCAGTATGAGGGAGGCGGAGAGACCCAGTACTTC. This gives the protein CASSSQYEGGGETQYF.

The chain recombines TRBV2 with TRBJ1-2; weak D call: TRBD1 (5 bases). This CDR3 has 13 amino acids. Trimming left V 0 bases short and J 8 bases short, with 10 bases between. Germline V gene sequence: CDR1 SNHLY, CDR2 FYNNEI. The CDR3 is CASSEAPGTGYTF. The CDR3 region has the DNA TGTGCCAGCAGTGAAGCGCCAGGGACCGGCTACACCTTC.

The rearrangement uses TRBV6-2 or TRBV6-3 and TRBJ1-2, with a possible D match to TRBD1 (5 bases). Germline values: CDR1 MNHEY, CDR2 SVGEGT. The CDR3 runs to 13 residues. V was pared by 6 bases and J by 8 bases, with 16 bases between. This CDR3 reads CASSHRGTKGYTF. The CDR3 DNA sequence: TGTGCCAGCAGCCACCGGGGGACGAAGGGCTACACCTTC.

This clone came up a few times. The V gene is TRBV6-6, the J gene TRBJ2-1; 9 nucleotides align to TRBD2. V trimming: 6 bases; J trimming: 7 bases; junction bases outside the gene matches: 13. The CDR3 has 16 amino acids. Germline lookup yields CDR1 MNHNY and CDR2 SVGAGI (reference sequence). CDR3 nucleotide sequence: TGTGCCAGCAGCCCCGCTGTAGCGGGAGCGGGGAATGAGCAGTTCTTC. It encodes CASSPAVAGAGNEQFF.

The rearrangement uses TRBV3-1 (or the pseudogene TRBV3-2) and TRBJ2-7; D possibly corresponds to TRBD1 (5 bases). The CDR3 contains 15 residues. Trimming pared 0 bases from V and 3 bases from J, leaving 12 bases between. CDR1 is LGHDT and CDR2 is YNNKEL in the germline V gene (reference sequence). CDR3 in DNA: TGTGCCAGCAGCCAAGATACGGACAACTACTACGAGCAGTACTTC. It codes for CASSQDTDNYYEQYF.

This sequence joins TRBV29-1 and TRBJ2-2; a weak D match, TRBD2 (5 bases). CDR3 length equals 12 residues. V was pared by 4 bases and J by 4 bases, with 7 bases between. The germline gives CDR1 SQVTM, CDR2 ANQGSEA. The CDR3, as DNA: TGCAGCGTTGTAGGGAGCACCGGGGAGCTGTTTTTT. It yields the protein CSVVGSTGELFF.

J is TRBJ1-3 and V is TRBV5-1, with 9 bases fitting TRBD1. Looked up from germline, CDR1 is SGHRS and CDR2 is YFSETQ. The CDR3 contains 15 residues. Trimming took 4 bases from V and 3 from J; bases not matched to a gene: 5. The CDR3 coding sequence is TGCGCCAGCAGCATACAGGGGGCTGGTGGAAACACCATATATTTT. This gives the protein CASSIQGAGGNTIYF.

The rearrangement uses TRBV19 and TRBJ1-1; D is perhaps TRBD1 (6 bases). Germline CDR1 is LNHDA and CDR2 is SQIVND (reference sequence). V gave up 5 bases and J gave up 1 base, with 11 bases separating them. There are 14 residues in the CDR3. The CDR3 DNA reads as TGTGCCAGTAGTTGGGGGCTTGGGAACACTGAAGCTTTCTTT. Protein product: CASSWGLGNTEAFF.

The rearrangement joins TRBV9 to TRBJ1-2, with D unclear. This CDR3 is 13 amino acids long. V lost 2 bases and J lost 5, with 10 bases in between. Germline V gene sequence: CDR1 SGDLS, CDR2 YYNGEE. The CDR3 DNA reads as TGTGCCAGCAGCGTCTCCAGGATTTATGGCTACACCTTC. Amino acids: CASSVSRIYGYTF.

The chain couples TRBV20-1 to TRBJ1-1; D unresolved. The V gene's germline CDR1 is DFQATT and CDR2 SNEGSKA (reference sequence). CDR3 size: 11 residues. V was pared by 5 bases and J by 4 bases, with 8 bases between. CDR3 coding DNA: TGCAGTGCTCCTCGGGGCACTGAAGCTTTCTTT. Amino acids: CSAPRGTEAFF.

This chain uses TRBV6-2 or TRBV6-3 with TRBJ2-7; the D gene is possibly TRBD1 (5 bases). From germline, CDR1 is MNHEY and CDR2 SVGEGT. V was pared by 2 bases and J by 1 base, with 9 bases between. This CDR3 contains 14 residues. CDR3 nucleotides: TGTGCCAGCAGTTACAGACAGCCTTCCTACGAGCAGTACTTC. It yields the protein CASSYRQPSYEQYF.

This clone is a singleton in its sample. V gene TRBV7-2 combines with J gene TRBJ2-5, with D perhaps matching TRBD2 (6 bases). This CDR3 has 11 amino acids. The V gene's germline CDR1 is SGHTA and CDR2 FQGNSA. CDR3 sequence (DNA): TGTGTCGCCGTCCGGGGGGAGACCCAGTACTTC. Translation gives CVAVRGETQYF.

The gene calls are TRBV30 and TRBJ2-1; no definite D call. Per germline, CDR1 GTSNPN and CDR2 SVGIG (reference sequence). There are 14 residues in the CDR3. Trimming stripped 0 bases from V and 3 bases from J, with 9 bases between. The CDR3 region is CAWSVQLRYNEQFF. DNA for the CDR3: TGTGCCTGGAGTGTACAACTCCGCTACAATGAGCAGTTCTTC.

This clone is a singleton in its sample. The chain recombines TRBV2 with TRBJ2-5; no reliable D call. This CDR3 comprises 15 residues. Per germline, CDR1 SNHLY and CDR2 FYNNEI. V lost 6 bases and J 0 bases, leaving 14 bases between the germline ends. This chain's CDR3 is CASRQTRSYQETQYF. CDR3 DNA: TGTGCCAGCAGACAGACCAGGTCGTACCAAGAGACCCAGTACTTC.

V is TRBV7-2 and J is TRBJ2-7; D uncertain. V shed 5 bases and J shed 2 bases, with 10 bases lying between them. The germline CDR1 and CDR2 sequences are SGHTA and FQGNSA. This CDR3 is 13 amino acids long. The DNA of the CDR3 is TGTGCCAGCAGCCCTAGAACCGCCTACGAGCAGTACTTC. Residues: CASSPRTAYEQYF.

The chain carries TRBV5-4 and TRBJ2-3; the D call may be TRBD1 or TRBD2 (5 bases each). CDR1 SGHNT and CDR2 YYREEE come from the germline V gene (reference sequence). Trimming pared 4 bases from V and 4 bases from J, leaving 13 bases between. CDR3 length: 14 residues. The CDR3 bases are TGTGCCAGCAGCCGCCGGGACGCCTCAGATACGCAGTATTTT. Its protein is CASSRRDASDTQYF.

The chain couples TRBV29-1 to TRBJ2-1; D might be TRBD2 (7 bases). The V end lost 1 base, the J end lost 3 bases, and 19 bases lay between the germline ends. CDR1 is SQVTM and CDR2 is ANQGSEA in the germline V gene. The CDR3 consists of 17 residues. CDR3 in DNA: TGCAGCGTTGAAGCAGGGGTAGGAGCGGGATTCTACAATGAGCAGTTCTTC. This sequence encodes CSVEAGVGAGFYNEQFF.

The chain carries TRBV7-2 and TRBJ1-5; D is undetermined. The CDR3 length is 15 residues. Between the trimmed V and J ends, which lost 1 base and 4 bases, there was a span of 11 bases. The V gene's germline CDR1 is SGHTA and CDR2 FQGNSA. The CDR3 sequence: CASSLGWQNNQPQHF. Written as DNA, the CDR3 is TGTGCCAGCAGCTTAGGATGGCAGAATAATCAGCCCCAGCATTTT. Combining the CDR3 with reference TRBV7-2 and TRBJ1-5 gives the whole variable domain GAGVSQSPSNKVTEKGKDVELRCDPISGHTALYWYRQSLGQGLEFLIYFQGNSAPDKSGLPSDRFSAERTGGSVSTLTIQRTQQEDSAVYLCASSLGWQNNQPQHFGDGTRLSIL.

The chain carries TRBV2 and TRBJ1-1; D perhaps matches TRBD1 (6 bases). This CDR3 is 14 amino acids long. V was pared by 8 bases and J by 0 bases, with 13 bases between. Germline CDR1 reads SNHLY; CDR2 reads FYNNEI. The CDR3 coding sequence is TGTGCCAGCTCCGCACAGGGCATGAACACTGAAGCTTTCTTT. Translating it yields CASSAQGMNTEAFF.

The CDR3 protein is CASSLEGESYNEQFF. CDR3 nucleotides: TGCGCCAGCAGCTTGGAGGGGGAGTCGTACAATGAGCAGTTCTTC. The V call is TRBV5-1, the J call TRBJ2-1; the D gene is possibly TRBD1 (6 bases). Trimming took off 0 bases at V and 4 bases at J, with 11 bases between the two ends. The CDR3 totals 15 residues. CDR1 SGHRS and CDR2 YFSETQ come from the germline V gene.

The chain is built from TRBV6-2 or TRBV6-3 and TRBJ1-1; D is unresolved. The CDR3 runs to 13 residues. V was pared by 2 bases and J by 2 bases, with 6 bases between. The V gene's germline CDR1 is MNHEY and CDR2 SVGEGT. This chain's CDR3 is CASSYLLNTEAFF. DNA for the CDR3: TGTGCCAGCAGTTACCTACTTAACACTGAAGCTTTCTTT.

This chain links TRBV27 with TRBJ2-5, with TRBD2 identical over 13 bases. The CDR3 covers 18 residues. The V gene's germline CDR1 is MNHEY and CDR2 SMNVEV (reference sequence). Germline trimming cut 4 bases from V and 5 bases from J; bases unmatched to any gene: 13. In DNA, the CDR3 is TGTGCCAGCAGTTCCCCCGGGACTAGCGGGAAGTTCGGGGAGACCCAGTACTTC. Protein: CASSSPGTSGKFGETQYF.

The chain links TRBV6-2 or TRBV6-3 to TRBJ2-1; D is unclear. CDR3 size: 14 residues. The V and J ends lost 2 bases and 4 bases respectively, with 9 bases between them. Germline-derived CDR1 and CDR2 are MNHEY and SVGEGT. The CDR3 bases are TGTGCCAGCAGTTACGGGCTAGAATACAATGAGCAGTTCTTC. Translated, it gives CASSYGLEYNEQFF.

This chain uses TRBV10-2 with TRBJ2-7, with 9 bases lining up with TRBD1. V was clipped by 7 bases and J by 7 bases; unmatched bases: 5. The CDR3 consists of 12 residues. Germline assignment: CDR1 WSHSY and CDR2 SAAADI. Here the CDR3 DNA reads TGCGCCAGCATGGGGACAGGGTGGGAGCAGTACGTC. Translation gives CASMGTGWEQYV.